The rows below give T cell receptor beta chains drawn from one sample of a study of vaccination and CD4 T cells after COVID-19. From the PCR reads, TCRdb called clonotypes with MiXCR, one entry per CDR3 protein. This table holds approximately 12,000 distinct CDR3 sequences, 30% to 35% found once. Their recognized antigens are unknown. This specimen was CD4+ T cells from blood, cultured in vitro, taken before SARS-CoV-2 vaccination. Receptor source: a human donor who received a COVID-19 vaccine. Each CDR3 is given with its conserved first and last residue. A D gene is named only where the DNA matches it firmly. Only some rows state a clone size, as once, few, many or a class for expanded clones.

J | V | D | size | DNA | CDR3
TRBJ2-2 | TRBV20-1 | - | - | TGCAGTGCAAGGGGAAAGGATCACACCGGGGAGCTGTTTTTT | CSARGKDHTGELFF
TRBJ2-3 | TRBV19 | - | few | TGTGCCAGTAGGGAGACGAGAACAGATACGCAGTATTTT | CASRETRTDTQYF
TRBJ2-5 | TRBV10-3 | TRBD1 | few | TGTGCCATCAGTGAACTCGGACAGGAGGTGGGAGAGACCCAGTACTTC | CAISELGQEVGETQYF
TRBJ2-1 | TRBV7-8 | - | few | TGTGCCAGCAGCTTAGGAGCTGGGGATGAGCAGTTCTTC | CASSLGAGDEQFF
TRBJ1-5 | TRBV6-1 | - | few | TGTGCCAGCAGCCGGGACCGGGGGAGCAATCAGCCCCAGCATTTT | CASSRDRGSNQPQHF
TRBJ1-6 | TRBV25-1 | TRBD1 | few | TGTGCCAGCAGTGCGCAAACAGGGGCTGCTAGTTCACCCCTCCACTTT | CASSAQTGAASSPLHF
TRBJ2-7 | TRBV15 | - | - | TGTGCCACCAGCAGGGAAGAGTCCTACGAGCAGTACTTC | CATSREESYEQYF
TRBJ2-2 | TRBV30 | - | - | TGTGCCTGGACCCAGGGGGAGGCCGGGGAGCTGTTTTTT | CAWTQGEAGELFF
TRBJ2-5 | TRBV20-1 | TRBD2 | - | TGCAGTGCTAGAGACGTAGCGGGGGGCCAAGAGACCCAGTACTTC | CSARDVAGGQETQYF
TRBJ2-3 | TRBV5-4 | TRBD2 | - | TGTGCCAGCAGCGCACCCCTAGCGGGGCCAGATACGCAGTATTTT | CASSAPLAGPDTQYF
TRBJ1-1 | TRBV10-1 | - | - | TGCGCCAGCAGTCCCCCGAACACTGAAGCTTTCTTT | CASSPPNTEAFF
TRBJ1-2 | TRBV7-2 | TRBD1 | - | TGTGCCAGCAGCTCCGGGACAGGAGGCTATGGCTACACCTTC | CASSSGTGGYGYTF
TRBJ1-1 | TRBV6-1 | - | - | TGTGCCAGCAGTGGCGTCCACACAACCGACACTGAAGCTTTCTTT | CASSGVHTTDTEAFF
TRBJ2-4 | TRBV6-5 | - | few | TGTGCCAGCAGTTACTCCCCGACAGGAGCCAAAAACATTCAGTACTTC | CASSYSPTGAKNIQYF
TRBJ2-3 | TRBV12-3/TRBV12-4 | TRBD2 | - | TGTGCCAGCAGTCGGACTAGCGGGGGGGTAGAGGTCACAGATACGCAGTATTTT | CASSRTSGGVEVTDTQYF
TRBJ2-3 | TRBV20-1 | - | few | TGCAGTGCTAGAGTCTTCGGGGAAGATACGCAGTATTTT | CSARVFGEDTQYF
TRBJ1-5 | TRBV11-3 | - | - | TGTGCCAGCGCAAGAATGGGAGGGAATCAGCCCCAGCATTTT | CASARMGGNQPQHF
TRBJ1-2 | TRBV12-3/TRBV12-4 | TRBD1 | - | TGTGCCAGCACCAGAGGACAGGGCTATGGCTACACCTTC | CASTRGQGYGYTF
TRBJ1-5 | TRBV6-1 | TRBD1 | - | TGTGCCAGCAGACCCACTTACAGGGGCGTTTATAGCAATCAGCCCCAGCATTTT | CASRPTYRGVYSNQPQHF
TRBJ2-7 | TRBV19 | - | - | TGTGCCAGTAGTATAGGTCCCTCCTACGAGCAGTACTTC | CASSIGPSYEQYF
TRBJ1-5 | TRBV12-3/TRBV12-4 | - | few | TGTGCCAGCAGTTTATCGTTAGGGGTCGGTCAGCCCCAGCATTTT | CASSLSLGVGQPQHF
TRBJ2-3 | TRBV20-1 | TRBD2 | - | TGCAGTGCTAGAGATCAGGGACTAGCGGAAACAGATACGCAGTATTTT | CSARDQGLAETDTQYF
TRBJ2-5 | TRBV6-5 | TRBD2 | few | TGTGCCAGCAGTTACAGGACTAGCGGGGGACCAGAGACCCAGTACTTC | CASSYRTSGGPETQYF
TRBJ1-2 | TRBV5-4 | TRBD1 | - | TGTGCCAGCAGCTTGGGGACTCGGGGACAGTTTATTTCTGGCTACACCTTC | CASSLGTRGQFISGYTF
TRBJ1-1 | TRBV5-1 | - | - | TGCGCCAGCAGCTTGGCAGTTATGAACACTGAAGCTTTCTTT | CASSLAVMNTEAFF
TRBJ2-3 | TRBV11-1 | TRBD2 | - | TGTGCCAGCAGCCCGCTGAGAGCGGGGGGCCGCACAGATACGCAGTATTTT | CASSPLRAGGRTDTQYF
TRBJ1-1 | TRBV20-1 | TRBD1 | - | TGCAGTGCTAGAGACGGGACAGGTCGTGGGAACGCTGAAGCTTTCTTT | CSARDGTGRGNAEAFF
TRBJ2-5 | TRBV2 | - | - | TGTGCCAGCAGACGGCTACAAGAGACCCAGTACTTC | CASRRLQETQYF
TRBJ1-2 | TRBV2 | TRBD1 | few | TGTGCCAGCAGTGAAGCGCTTCGGACAGGAGGCTACACCTTC | CASSEALRTGGYTF
TRBJ1-1 | TRBV19 | TRBD1 | few | TGTGCCAGTAGTATCGACAGGGATAAGAAAGCTTTCTTT | CASSIDRDKKAFF
TRBJ2-6 | TRBV7-2 | - | - | TGTGCCAGCAGCCCCAACAGGGATCTTGGGGCCAACGTCCTGACTTTC | CASSPNRDLGANVLTF
TRBJ1-2 | TRBV2 | - | few | TGTGCCAGCAGGCGTGAACAGCAAAACTATGGCTACACCTTC | CASRREQQNYGYTF
TRBJ1-2 | TRBV9 | - | - | TGTGCCAGCAGCGTAGACAGGGACCTTTACTATGGCTACACCTTC | CASSVDRDLYYGYTF
TRBJ2-7 | TRBV27 | - | few | TGTGCCAGCAGTTTAGGTAGTACCCCGTACTCCTACGAGCAGTACTTC | CASSLGSTPYSYEQYF
TRBJ2-7 | TRBV5-6 | TRBD1 | - | TGTGCCAGCAGCTGGGGGACAGGCATGGGCGAGCAGTACTTC | CASSWGTGMGEQYF
TRBJ2-2 | TRBV29-1 | - | - | TGCAGCGTTGGGTTCGCCGGGGAGCTGTTTTTT | CSVGFAGELFF
TRBJ2-7 | TRBV4-2 | TRBD2 | - | TGTGCCAGCAGCCAAGATTGGCTAGCGGGGGCCTACGAGCAGTACTTC | CASSQDWLAGAYEQYF
TRBJ1-1 | TRBV6-1 | - | few | TGTGCCAGCAGTCGGGCCAGGGTGAACACTGAAGCTTTCTTT | CASSRARVNTEAFF
TRBJ2-5 | TRBV18 | - | - | TGTGCCAGCTCCCCTCTGGGGGGAGGAACCTCGTCGGAAGAGACCCAGTACTTC | CASSPLGGGTSSEETQYF
TRBJ1-1 | TRBV29-1 | - | few | TGCAGCGTTCACAGGGAAGGCACTGAAGCTTTCTTT | CSVHREGTEAFF
TRBJ1-2 | TRBV6-1 | - | few | TGTGCCAGCACGGGGGCGGAGAACTATGGCTACACCTTC | CASTGAENYGYTF
TRBJ2-2 | TRBV11-3 | - | - | TGTGCCAGCAGCTCGAGCCCGGGTGGCTTTGACACCGGGGAGCTGTTTTTT | CASSSSPGGFDTGELFF
TRBJ2-2 | TRBV7-9 | TRBD1 | - | TGTGCCAGCAGCACTCAGACAGGGGGCGGGACCGGGGAGCTGTTTTTT | CASSTQTGGGTGELFF
TRBJ1-2 | TRBV19 | - | - | TGTGCCAGTAGAGAGACAGCCGGGGGGTACTATGGCTACACCTTC | CASRETAGGYYGYTF
TRBJ1-5 | TRBV15 | - | - | TGTGCCACCACTATAGACCTTAATCAGCCCCAGCATTTT | CATTIDLNQPQHF
TRBJ2-3 | TRBV21-1 | - | few | TGTGCCAGCAGCAAAGTGGGGGGGAGGGCAGATACGCAGTATTTT | CASSKVGGRADTQYF
TRBJ1-5 | TRBV7-2 | - | - | TGTGCCAGCAGCTTAGGGAGGGGGGGGAATCAGCCCCAGCATTTT | CASSLGRGGNQPQHF
TRBJ1-6 | TRBV10-2 | - | - | TGCGCCAGCATGGTCGCCCTAATTTCACCCCTCCACTTT | CASMVALISPLHF
TRBJ1-3 | TRBV6-1 | - | - | TGTGCCAGCAGTGAACCGTTCCGACGCGAAGGCACCATATATTTT | CASSEPFRREGTIYF
TRBJ1-2 | TRBV29-1 | - | - | TGCAGCGTTGTATCGGGGTATGGCTACACCTTC | CSVVSGYGYTF
TRBJ2-1 | TRBV2 | TRBD2 | once | TGTGCCAGCAGTAGGACTAGCGGGGTGTATGAGCAGTTCTTC | CASSRTSGVYEQFF
TRBJ2-5 | TRBV7-6 | - | few | TGTGCCAGCAGCTACGCCGAACAAGAGACCCAGTACTTC | CASSYAEQETQYF